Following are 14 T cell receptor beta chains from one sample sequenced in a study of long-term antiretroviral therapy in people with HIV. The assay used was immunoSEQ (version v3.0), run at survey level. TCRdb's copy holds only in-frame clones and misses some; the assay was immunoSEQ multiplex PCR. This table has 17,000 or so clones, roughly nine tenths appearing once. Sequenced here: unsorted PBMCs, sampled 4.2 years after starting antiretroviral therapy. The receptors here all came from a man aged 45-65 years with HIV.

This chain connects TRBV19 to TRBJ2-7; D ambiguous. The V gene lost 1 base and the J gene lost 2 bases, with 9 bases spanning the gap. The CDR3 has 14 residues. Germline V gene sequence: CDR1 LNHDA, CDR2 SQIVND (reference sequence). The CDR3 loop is CASSIAAVAYEQYF. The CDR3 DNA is TGTGCCAGTAGTATAGCGGCGGTAGCCTACGAGCAGTACTTC.

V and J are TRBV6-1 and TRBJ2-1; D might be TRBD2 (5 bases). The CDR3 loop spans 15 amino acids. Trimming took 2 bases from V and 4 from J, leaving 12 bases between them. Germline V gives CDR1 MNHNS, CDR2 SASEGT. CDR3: CASSETGSFYNEQFF. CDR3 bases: TGTGCCAGCAGTGAAACGGGGTCCTTTTACAATGAGCAGTTCTTC.

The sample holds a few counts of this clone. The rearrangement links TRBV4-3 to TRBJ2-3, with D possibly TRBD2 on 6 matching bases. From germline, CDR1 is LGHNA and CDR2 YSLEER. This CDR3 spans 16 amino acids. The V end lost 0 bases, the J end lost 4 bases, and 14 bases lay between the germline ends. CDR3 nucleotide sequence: TGCGCCAGCAGCCAAGAAAGAATCGGCGGGGCAGATACGCAGTATTTT. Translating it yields CASSQERIGGADTQYF.

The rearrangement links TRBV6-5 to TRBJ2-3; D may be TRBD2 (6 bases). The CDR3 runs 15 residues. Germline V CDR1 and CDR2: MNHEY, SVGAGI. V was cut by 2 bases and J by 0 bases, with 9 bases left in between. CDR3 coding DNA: TGTGCCAGCAGTTACGGGGGGACTAGCACAGATACGCAGTATTTT. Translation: CASSYGGTSTDTQYF.

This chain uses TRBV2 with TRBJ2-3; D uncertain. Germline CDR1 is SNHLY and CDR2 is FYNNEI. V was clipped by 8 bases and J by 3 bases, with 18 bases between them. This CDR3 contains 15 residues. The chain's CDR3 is CASLDVRAWTDTQYF. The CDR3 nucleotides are TGTGCCAGCTTGGATGTAAGGGCATGGACAGATACGCAGTATTTT. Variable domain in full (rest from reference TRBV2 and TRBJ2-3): EPEVTQTPSHQVTQMGQEVILRCVPISNHLYFYWYRQILGQKVEFLVSFYNNEISEKSEIFDDQFSVERPDGSNFTLKIRSTKLEDSAMYFCASLDVRAWTDTQYFGPGTRLTVL.

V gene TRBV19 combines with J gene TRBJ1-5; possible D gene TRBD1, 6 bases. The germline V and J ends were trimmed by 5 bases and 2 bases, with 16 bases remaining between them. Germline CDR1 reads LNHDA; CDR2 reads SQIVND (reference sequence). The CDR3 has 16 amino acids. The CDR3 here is CASSPTGQGRNQPQHF. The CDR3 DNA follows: TGTGCCAGTAGTCCTACAGGGCAGGGTCGCAATCAGCCCCAGCATTTT. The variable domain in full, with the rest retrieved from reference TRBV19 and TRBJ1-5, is DGGITQSPKYLFRKEGQNVTLSCEQNLNHDAMYWYRQDPGQGLRLIYYSQIVNDFQKGDIAEGYSVSREKKESFPLTVTSAQKNPTAFYLCASSPTGQGRNQPQHFGDGTRLSIL.

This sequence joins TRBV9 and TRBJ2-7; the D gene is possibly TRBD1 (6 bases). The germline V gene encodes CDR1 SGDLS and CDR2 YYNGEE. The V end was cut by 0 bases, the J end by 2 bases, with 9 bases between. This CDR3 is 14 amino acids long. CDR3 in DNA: TGTGCCAGCAGCGTAGGGCAGGGGCCCTACGAGCAGTACTTC. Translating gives CASSVGQGPYEQYF.

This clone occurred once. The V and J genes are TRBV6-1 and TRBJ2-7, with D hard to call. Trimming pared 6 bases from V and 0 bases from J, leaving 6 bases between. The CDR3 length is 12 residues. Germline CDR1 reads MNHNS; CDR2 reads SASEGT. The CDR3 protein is CASRTDSYEQYF. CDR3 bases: TGTGCCAGCAGGACGGACTCCTACGAGCAGTACTTC.

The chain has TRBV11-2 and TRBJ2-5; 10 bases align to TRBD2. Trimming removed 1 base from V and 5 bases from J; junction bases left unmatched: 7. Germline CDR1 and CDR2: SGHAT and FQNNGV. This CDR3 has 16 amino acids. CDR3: CASSLVSGGAGETQYF. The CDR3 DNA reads TGTGCCAGCAGCTTAGTCAGCGGGGGGGCGGGTGAGACCCAGTACTTC.

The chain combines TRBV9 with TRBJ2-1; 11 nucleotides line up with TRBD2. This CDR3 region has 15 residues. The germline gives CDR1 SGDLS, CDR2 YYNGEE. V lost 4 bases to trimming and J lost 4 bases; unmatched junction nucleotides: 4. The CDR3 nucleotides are TGTGCCAGCAGCTTTAGCGGGGGGGATTACAATGAGCAGTTCTTC. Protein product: CASSFSGGDYNEQFF.

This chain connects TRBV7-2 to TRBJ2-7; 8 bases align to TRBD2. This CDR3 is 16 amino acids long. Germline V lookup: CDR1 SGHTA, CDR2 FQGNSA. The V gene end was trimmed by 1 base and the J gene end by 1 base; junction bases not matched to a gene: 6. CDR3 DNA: TGTGCCAGCAGCTTAGGGACTAGCTTCTTTTCCTACGAGCAGTACTTC. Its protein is CASSLGTSFFSYEQYF.

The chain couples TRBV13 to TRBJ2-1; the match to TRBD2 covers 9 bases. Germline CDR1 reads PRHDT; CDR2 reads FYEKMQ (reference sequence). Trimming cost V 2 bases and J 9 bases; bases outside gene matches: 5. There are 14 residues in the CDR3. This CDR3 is CASSLKRGAGEQFF. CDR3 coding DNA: TGTGCCAGCAGCTTAAAGCGGGGGGCTGGTGAGCAGTTCTTC. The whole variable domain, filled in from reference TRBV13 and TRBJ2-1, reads AAGVIQSPRHLIKEKRETATLKCYPIPRHDTVYWYQQGPGQDPQFLISFYEKMQSDKGSIPDRFSAQQFSDYHSELNMSSLELGDSALYFCASSLKRGAGEQFFGPGTRLTVL.

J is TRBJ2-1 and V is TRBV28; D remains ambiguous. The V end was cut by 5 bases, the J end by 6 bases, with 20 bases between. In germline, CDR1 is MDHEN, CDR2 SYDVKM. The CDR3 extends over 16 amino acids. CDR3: CASSPRPSRLSNEQFF. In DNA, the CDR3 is TGTGCCAGCAGTCCCAGACCGTCTAGGTTGAGCAATGAGCAGTTCTTC.

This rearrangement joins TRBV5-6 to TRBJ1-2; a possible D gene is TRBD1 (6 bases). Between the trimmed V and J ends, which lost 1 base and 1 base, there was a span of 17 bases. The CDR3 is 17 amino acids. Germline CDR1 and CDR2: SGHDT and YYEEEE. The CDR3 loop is CASSLLSGGGNNYGYTF. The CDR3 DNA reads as TGTGCCAGCAGCTTGTTGAGTGGTGGGGGCAATAACTATGGCTACACCTTC.